Shown below are 15 T cell receptor beta chains from a single sample sequenced in a study of CD8 T cells in Susac syndrome. Reverse transcription of roughly 0.45 to 1 ug RNA was performed with random hexamers. MiXCR, run by TCRdb on the immunoSEQ multiplex PCR reads, gives a single entry per CDR3 protein. The sample includes about 190,000 distinct CDR3 sequences, approximately 93% of them seen just once. Sample: CD4+ T cells from PBMCs. These receptors all come from a human donor in good health.

The genes are TRBV12-3 or TRBV12-4 and TRBJ2-2, with D perhaps TRBD1 or TRBD2 (5 bases each). The CDR3 covers 16 residues. V shed 6 bases and J shed 5 bases, with 19 bases lying between them. The CDR3 DNA reads TGTGCCAGCAGCTTTTGGGACCTCCGGAGGACCGGGGAGCTGTTTTTT. It is translated as CASSFWDLRRTGELFF.

This clonotype was detected only once. The chain carries TRBV5-1 and TRBJ1-5; 7 nucleotides line up with TRBD1. This CDR3 is built from 15 residues. V shed 2 bases, J shed 3 bases, and the junction held 5 bases outside the gene matches. In germline, CDR1 is SGHRS, CDR2 YFSETQ. The CDR3 loop is CASSLAGTDNQPQHF. The CDR3 DNA sequence: TGCGCCAGCAGCTTAGCCGGGACAGACAATCAGCCCCAGCATTTT.

This chain uses TRBV18 with TRBJ1-2; a possible D gene is TRBD1 (5 bases). The V end was cut by 5 bases, the J end by 6 bases, with 13 bases between. The CDR3 contains 13 residues. Germline CDR1 and CDR2: KGHSH and LQKENI. CDR3: CASSTTEGDGYTF. CDR3 sequence (DNA): TGTGCCAGCTCAACGACAGAAGGGGATGGCTACACCTTC.

V is TRBV20-1 and J is TRBJ1-5; the D gene is possibly TRBD1 (5 bases). Germline loops: CDR1 DFQATT, CDR2 SNEGSKA (reference sequence). Trimming took 4 bases from V and 0 from J, leaving 19 bases between them. The CDR3 covers 17 residues. CDR3 sequence: CSAKSDSPSYSNQPQHF. The CDR3 region has the DNA TGCAGTGCTAAATCCGACAGTCCTTCTTATAGCAATCAGCCCCAGCATTTT.

The chain couples TRBV29-1 to TRBJ1-2; D call uncertain. The CDR3 consists of 14 residues. From germline, CDR1 is SQVTM and CDR2 ANQGSEA. With 0 bases removed from V and 7 bases from J, the gap between germline ends came to 15 bases. In nucleotides, the CDR3 is TGCAGCGTTGAAGACCCGGGGAGGCCCGGTGGCTACACCTTC. It encodes CSVEDPGRPGGYTF.

J is TRBJ2-7 and V is TRBV9, with 7 bases fitting TRBD1. Looked up from germline, CDR1 is SGDLS and CDR2 is YYNGEE. The CDR3 contains 14 residues. V lost 0 bases, J lost 3 bases, and 3 bases stayed unmatched. The CDR3 DNA is TGTGCCAGCAGCGTAGACGACAGGGACTACGAGCAGTACTTC. Protein: CASSVDDRDYEQYF.

This clonotype appeared once. This chain joins TRBV7-9 and TRBJ1-5; D is unclear. Germline V gene data show CDR1 as SEHNR and CDR2 as FQNEAQ (reference sequence). The germline V and J ends were trimmed by 0 bases and 5 bases, with 8 bases remaining between them. The CDR3 loop spans 14 amino acids. CDR3 sequence: CASSLALLDQPQHF. The CDR3 DNA follows: TGTGCCAGCAGCTTAGCGCTTCTGGATCAGCCCCAGCATTTT. Variable domain in full (rest from reference TRBV7-9 and TRBJ1-5): DTGVSQNPRHKITKRGQNVTFRCDPISEHNRLYWYRQTLGQGPEFLTYFQNEAQLEKSRLLSDRFSAERPKGSFSTLEIQRTEQGDSAMYLCASSLALLDQPQHFGDGTRLSIL.

The gene calls are TRBV5-1 and TRBJ2-3; 8 bases are shared with TRBD2. The V segment lost 0 bases and the J segment 12 bases; nucleotides outside the gene matches: 9. The CDR3 contains 14 residues. CDR1 SGHRS and CDR2 YFSETQ come from the germline V gene. The CDR3: CASSLVFAGGLQYF. The CDR3 coding sequence is TGCGCCAGCAGCTTGGTATTCGCGGGGGGCCTCCAGTATTTT.

The chain carries TRBV5-6 and TRBJ2-2; D possibly corresponds to TRBD1 (6 bases). The germline gives CDR1 SGHDT, CDR2 YYEEEE. V was pared by 4 bases and J by 5 bases, with 15 bases between. The CDR3 runs 15 residues. As DNA, the CDR3 is TGTGCCAGCAGCCCCAGGGGTAGAAGAACCGGGGAGCTGTTTTTT. Translated: CASSPRGRRTGELFF. Full variable domain (rest looked up from reference TRBV5-6 and TRBJ2-2): DAGVTQSPTHLIKTRGQQVTLRCSPKSGHDTVSWYQQALGQGPQFIFQYYEEEERQRGNFPDRFSGHQFPNYSSELNVNALLLGDSALYLCASSPRGRRTGELFFGEGSRLTVL.

The rearrangement links TRBV5-1 to TRBJ2-5; TRBD1 agrees at 9 bases. The V gene's germline CDR1 is SGHRS and CDR2 YFSETQ. The CDR3 has 16 residues. The junction had 12 bases not matched to a gene; V was cut back by 5 bases and J by 4 bases. The CDR3 DNA follows: TGCGCCAGCAGAGGGACTGGGACAGGGTTCTCAGAGACCCAGTACTTC. Protein product: CASRGTGTGFSETQYF.

The chain is built from TRBV15 and TRBJ2-7; D gene uncertain. The CDR3 spans 14 residues. The germline CDR1 and CDR2 sequences are LNHNV and YYDKDF (reference sequence). V was cut by 1 base and J by 2 bases, with 9 bases left in between. The CDR3: CATSRGRAPYEQYF. The CDR3, as DNA: TGTGCCACCAGCAGAGGTAGGGCCCCCTACGAGCAGTACTTC.

V is TRBV10-3 and J is TRBJ1-2, with a weak D call TRBD1 (5 bases). The CDR3 has 13 residues. The germline CDR1 and CDR2 sequences are ENHRY and SYGVKD. The V end lost 8 bases, the J end lost 6 bases, and 16 bases lay between the germline ends. The CDR3 DNA sequence: TGTGCCATCGGTTCGGGGACTTCGGATGGCTACACCTTC. It is translated as CAIGSGTSDGYTF.

This clonotype was observed a handful of times. This sequence joins TRBV4-2 and TRBJ2-7; TRBD1 aligns across 7 bases. CDR1 and CDR2 from the germline V gene are LGHNA and YNFKEQ. CDR3 length: 14 amino acids. Trimming at V came to 0 bases and at J to 7 bases, leaving 6 bases not matched to a gene. The CDR3 DNA follows: TGTGCCAGCAGCCAAGACGAGGGGGCAGGGGAGCAGTACGTC. Translating it yields CASSQDEGAGEQYV.

The V and J genes are TRBV28 and TRBJ1-5, with 8 positions matching TRBD1. V gave up 6 bases and J gave up 6 bases; unmatched junction bases: 10. CDR1 and CDR2 from the germline V gene are MDHEN and SYDVKM. CDR3 length: 15 residues. Here the CDR3 reads CASRLQGARGQPQHF. DNA of the CDR3: TGTGCCAGCAGACTTCAGGGGGCGAGAGGTCAGCCCCAGCATTTT.

This chain links TRBV11-1 with TRBJ2-4, with TRBD2 matching over 8 bases. The CDR3 is 13 amino acids. With 1 base clipped from V and 7 bases from J, the junction kept 0 bases outside the gene matches. CDR1 is SGHAT and CDR2 is FQDESV in the germline V gene (reference sequence). The CDR3 sequence: CASSLGGGNIQYF. The CDR3, as DNA: TGTGCCAGCAGCTTAGGCGGGGGGAACATTCAGTACTTC.